This TCR beta chain was found in a study of radiotherapy plus CTLA-4 blockade in lung cancer (dated by TCRdb to about 2018). Regarding the complete study: Among the enrolled patients, around 19% had an objective response, and less than 40% reached disease control. Points the paper makes about the study in general: Increased serum interferon-beta after radiation, together with early dynamic changes in blood T cell clones, were reported to be the strongest predictors of response. After treatment with radiotherapy and ipilimumab, TCR clones that originated in tumors expanded in peripheral blood.

Library generation was performed with the immunoSEQ multiplex PCR assay. TCRdb provides this immuneACCESS table in a form limited to in-frame rearrangements. Some clones are lacking; in checked studies, under half of them reflect an unresolved V gene, and why the rest are absent is not known. The sample contains about 27,000 clones, approximately 70% of them found a single time. The top ten hold roughly 3.5% of the sample. On this clone: Which antigen it targets is not known. No clone much larger than this one lies a single base away; base qualities are absent.

In this study, focal radiation therapy paired with CTLA-4 blockade (ipilimumab) was tested in patients who had chemo-refractory metastatic non-small-cell lung cancer. The CDR3 goes from the cysteine to the phenylalanine over 15 residues. CDR3 DNA is the only sequence kept; it has 45 bases, read in frame from the first base. The junction shows trimming of 6 bases on V and 3 bases on J, plus 15 bases between the germline ends. Based on the germline V gene, the CDR1 and CDR2 sequences are MNHEY and SVGAGI. The receptor comes from a human donor with non-small cell lung cancer who had stable disease on radiotherapy plus ipilimumab. The rearrangement combines TRBV6-5 with TRBJ2-1; the D region may be TRBD1 or TRBD2, each matching 5 bases equally. This material consisted of peripheral blood, taken from a patient treated with radiotherapy plus ipilimumab. The CDR3 region has the sequence CASRAGASRYNEQFF. The DNA reads TGTGCCAGCAGGGCCGGGGCTAGCCGCTACAATGAGCAGTTCTTC.